Presented here are 4 T cell receptor beta chains from one specimen sequenced in a study of neoadjuvant anti-PD-1 for oral cavity cancer. Regarding time point: after neoadjuvant nivolumab, at surgical resection. Sequencing used immunoSEQ multiplex PCR; TCRdb keeps in-frame clones, though not all of them. The sample has over 60,000 clones; 80% to 90% are singletons. The source was PBMCs, collected after nivolumab (anti-PD-1) treatment. These receptors were taken from a person aged 40-85 years with oral cavity squamous cell carcinoma.

The chain couples TRBV29-1 to TRBJ2-3, with a tentative D call TRBD2 (6 bases). Trimming left V 3 bases short and J 2 bases short, with 12 bases between. Germline V gene lookup returns CDR1 SQVTM and CDR2 ANQGSEA. The CDR3 consists of 14 residues. The CDR3 region is CSVDGGATTDTQYF. The DNA of the CDR3 is TGCAGCGTTGACGGCGGGGCGACCACAGATACGCAGTATTTT.

The chain couples TRBV15 to TRBJ2-3, with 7 bases lining up with TRBD2. Germline loops: CDR1 LNHNV, CDR2 YYDKDF (reference sequence). CDR3 length: 18 amino acids. The trim removed 0 bases at V and 1 base at J, leaving 10 bases unmatched. The DNA for the CDR3 is TGTGCCACCAGCAGAGATCCGGCGAACAGCGGGGGCACAGATACGCAGTATTTT. It yields the protein CATSRDPANSGGTDTQYF.

The gene calls are TRBV5-1 and TRBJ2-7; TRBD1 agrees at 10 bases. Germline V gene data show CDR1 as SGHRS and CDR2 as YFSETQ. V lost 5 bases and J lost 3; bases outside the gene matches: 5. This CDR3 comprises 14 residues. Written as DNA, the CDR3 is TGCGCCAGCAGACCGGGACAGGGGTTCTACGAGCAGTACTTC. Translated: CASRPGQGFYEQYF.

The chain is built from TRBV30 and TRBJ1-1; D gene ambiguous. CDR1 is GTSNPN and CDR2 is SVGIG in the germline V gene (reference sequence). The CDR3 totals 14 residues. Trimming left V 0 bases short and J 0 bases short, with 8 bases between. CDR3 DNA sequence: TGTGCCTGGAGTGTACTAGGATTGAACACTGAAGCTTTCTTT. Translation: CAWSVLGLNTEAFF.